This T cell receptor beta chain appears in the sequencing data of a study of immune evolution from preneoplasia to lung adenocarcinoma (dated by TCRdb to the early 2020s). At the level of the whole study: The study used immune gene expression, TCR sequencing and multiplex immunofluorescence to profile the immune contexture of lung adenocarcinoma precursors and invasive adenocarcinoma. Resected precursor lesions (AAH, AIS, MIA) and invasive adenocarcinomas were compared against paired morphologically normal lung tissue. Sample size was based on specimen availability rather than a prior power calculation. Whole exome sequencing and methylation data from the same cohort of nodules were integrated with the immune data. The overall cohort comprised around 55 patients with pulmonary nodules who underwent surgical resection. The TCR sequencing data were obtained from 45 to 60 patients. According to the study, 105 samples were used for TCR sequencing. POLYSOLVER was used to infer Class I HLA alleles from exome data, while LOHHLA was used to detect allele-specific HLA loss. Beyond this particular receptor, the publication reports: All patients were from Japan and China, so applicability to Western populations was uncertain. Normal lung had the highest top T cell clone frequencies, which appeared to decline progressively from AAH through AIS, MIA and invasive adenocarcinoma. Normal lung showed the highest clonality, whereas later-stage lesions appeared to have higher T cell density and diversity but lower clonality. The findings were based on association rather than direct causation, and larger cohorts with long-term follow-up and longitudinal biopsies were deemed needed.

Resection was performed on patients in Japan or China between the mid-2010s and the late 2010s. The histologic diagnosis of each case was independently confirmed on H&E slides by two lung cancer pathologists. FFPE tissue was used for DNA isolation with the AllPrep DNA/RNA FFPE Kit. The immunoSEQ hsTCRbeta Kit was used to sequence TCR beta CDR3 regions from DNA. The original pipeline was this. TCR sequencing data were analysed with the ImmunoSEQ Analyzer. T cell clonality was defined as 1 minus Pielou's evenness, as computed on productive rearrangements. T cell diversity was measured with the inverse Simpson index on productive templates. T cell density was defined as TCR beta template counts normalized to usable DNA, with usable DNA estimated by amplifying and sequencing housekeeping genes. Two-sided Kruskal-Wallis tests were used to compare TCR metrics across histologic stages. TCRdb stores this immuneACCESS table with in-frame sequences only. Part of the clones is absent; in the studies checked, under half of the shortfall reflects unresolved V genes, and no reason is known for the rest. V and J calls and clone size are as listed in that table; D and trimming were resolved from the DNA. This sample is represented by 4,500 or so clones; more than 65% of them were singletons. The ten largest clones take up about 8.9% of the sample.

The germline V gene sets CDR1 to SGHDT and CDR2 to YYEEEE. The CDR3 runs 16 amino acids, cysteine and phenylalanine included. The kept DNA is CDR3 alone, 48 bases in frame from the first base. For this chain, trimming is 0 bases at the V end and 0 bases at the J end, and the number of junction bases without a gene match is 3. About this clone itself: Its recognized antigen is unknown. It has no much larger one-base neighbor in the sample; base qualities were not kept.

The source is a person aged 60-80 years with lung adenocarcinoma. Input material: FFPE adjacent normal lung tissue. Recombination connected TRBV5-6 to TRBJ2-7, and TRBD1 aligns with 10 junction nucleotides. The CDR3 has the sequence CASSLERQGASYEQYF. The DNA is TGTGCCAGCAGCTTGGAAAGACAGGGGGCCTCCTACGAGCAGTACTTC.